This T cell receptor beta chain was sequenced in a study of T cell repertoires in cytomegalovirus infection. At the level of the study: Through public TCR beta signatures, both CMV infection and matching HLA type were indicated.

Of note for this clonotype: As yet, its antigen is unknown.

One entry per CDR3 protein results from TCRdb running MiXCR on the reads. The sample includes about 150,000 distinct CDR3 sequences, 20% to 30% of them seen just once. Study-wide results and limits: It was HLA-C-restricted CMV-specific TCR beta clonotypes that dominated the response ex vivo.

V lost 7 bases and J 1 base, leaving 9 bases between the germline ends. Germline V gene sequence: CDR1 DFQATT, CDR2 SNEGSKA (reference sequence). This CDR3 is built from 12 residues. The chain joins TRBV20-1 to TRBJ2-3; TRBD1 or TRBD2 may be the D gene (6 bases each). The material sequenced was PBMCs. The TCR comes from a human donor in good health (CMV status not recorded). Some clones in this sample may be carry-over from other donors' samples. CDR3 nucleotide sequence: TGCAGTGTCCGGGGGCGCACAGATACGCAGTATTTT. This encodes CSVRGRTDTQYF.